This paragraph covers one T cell receptor (beta chain) sequence. Its cognate antigen is unknown. The data belong to a study of cytomegalovirus exposure and HLA in healthy donors. Study results and limitations: Follow-up analysis found HLA locus-dependent TCR association rates, highest for DRB1 and lowest for HLA-C. Further analysis, carried out later, found HLA-associated TCR beta chains more clonally expanded than equally common other chains.

In germline, CDR1 is MDHEN, CDR2 SYDVKM. The CDR3 is 18 amino acids. The V and J ends lost 3 bases and 3 bases respectively, with 23 bases between them. PCR amplification relied on 60 Vbeta primers (plus 13 Jbeta primers). The data were produced by immunoSEQ multiplex PCR, yet TCRdb's version contains in-frame clones alone and is incomplete. This table has around 150,000 clones, around 82% appearing once. The material sequenced was PBMCs. The gene calls are TRBV28 and TRBJ2-5, with a weak D call TRBD2 (6 bases). This TCR was recovered from a man in his forties or fifties in good health and CMV-seropositive. The CDR3 loop reads CASSLSRGFGSLEETQYF. DNA of the CDR3: TGTGCCAGCAGTTTGAGTCGTGGGTTCGGGAGCTTGGAAGAGACCCAGTACTTC.